This is a list of T cell receptor beta chains from one sample in a study of tumor-infiltrating lymphocytes in primary liver carcinoma. TCRdb re-analysed the multiplex PCR reads in MiXCR, keeping a single row per CDR3 protein. The table records tens of thousands of distinct CDR3 sequences, around 70% of them present only once. Sequences were obtained from liver tumor tissue from sampling region 1. The receptors stem from a middle-aged man with primary liver carcinoma and hepatitis B virus infection. Both conserved end residues are part of each CDR3. Each record gives: J gene, clone size, V gene, D gene, CDR3 DNA, CDR3 protein. D genes are given only for firm matches. Size is stated for part of the rows, as once, few or many counts, or as a class when the clone is expanded.

TRBJ2-3	-	TRBV11-2	-	TGTGCCAGCAACTCGACTCACTACACAGATACGCAGTATTTT	CASNSTHYTDTQYF
TRBJ1-1	-	TRBV29-1	-	TGCAACGTGCGACACGACATGAGCACTGAAGCTTTCTTT	CNVRHDMSTEAFF
TRBJ2-6	-	TRBV11-2	-	TGCGCCAGCACCCAGGGGCTGTCTGGGGCCAGCGTCCCGACTTTC	CASTQGLSGASVPTF
TRBJ2-1	-	TRBV6-5	TRBD1	TGTGCCAGCAGTTACACGGTGGGACAGGGGGTCTACGAGCAGTTCTTC	CASSYTVGQGVYEQFF
TRBJ1-3	-	TRBV6-5	-	TGTGCCAGTAGATACTCCCGTCCAGGGGACTCTGGAAACACCATATATTTT	CASRYSRPGDSGNTIYF
TRBJ2-3	many	TRBV29-1	TRBD1	TGCAGCGTTGACCCTACAGGGGCAAAAGATACGCAGTATTTT	CSVDPTGAKDTQYF
TRBJ2-7	-	TRBV6-1	-	TGTGCCGGCAGGGAGACCGTCTGCGAGCAGTACTTC	CAGRETVCEQYF
TRBJ2-3	-	TRBV10-1	TRBD1	TGCGCCAAAAGTGTAACCGGGACAGGGACCGATGCGCAGTATTTT	CAKSVTGTGTDAQYF
TRBJ2-7	medium-sized	TRBV11-2	TRBD2	TGTGCCAGCAGCGCCACTAGCGGGAGTATCTACGAGCAGTACTTC	CASSATSGSIYEQYF
TRBJ2-7	many	TRBV7-9	TRBD1	TGTGCCAGCAGGGGGGACAGCAACGAGCAGTACTTC	CASRGDSNEQYF
TRBJ2-1	-	TRBV4-1	-	TGCGCCAGCAGCCAAGGGGTCCTAGTGAGGAGCTCCTACAATGAGCGGTTCTTC	CASSQGVLVRSSYNERFF
TRBJ1-1	-	TRBV11-2	-	TGTGCCAGGAGCTTAGGATACACTGGAGCTTTCTTT	CARSLGYTGAFF
TRBJ2-7	-	TRBV29-1	-	TGCAGCGTTGAAGATTCCTACGAGTGGTACTTC	CSVEDSYEWYF
TRBJ2-7	-	TRBV9	TRBD2	TGTGCCAGCAGCGCATCTCGGGAGGGCTACGAGCAGTACTTC	CASSASREGYEQYF
TRBJ2-7	many	TRBV6-1	TRBD1	TGTGCCAGCACCCCCGGGACAGCTTACGAGCAGTACTTC	CASTPGTAYEQYF
TRBJ2-5	-	TRBV6-5	-	TGTGCCAGCAGTTACAGGGTGGCACCCCAAGAGACTCAGTACTTC	CASSYRVAPQETQYF
TRBJ1-3	-	TRBV12-3/TRBV12-4	-	TGTGCCGGCGCCATGGGTGGGAGTACTGGAAACACCATATATTTT	CAGAMGGSTGNTIYF
TRBJ2-3	-	TRBV28	-	TGTACCAGCACGACGTTGGTGGCGGGTCATACGCAGTATTTT	CTSTTLVAGHTQYF